Below, 10 T cell receptor beta chains from the same sample are listed, as sequenced in a study of blood T cells in healthy people across ages (dated by TCRdb to the mid-2010s). Libraries were built with 5' RACE. The instrument was an Illumina HiSeq 2500. The second PCR ran for roughly 7 to 11 cycles and used a J-beta primer mix along with a sample-barcoded 5' primer. Using fastp trimming at Q25 and MiXCR clonotype assembly, TCRdb reanalyzed the public sequencing data and kept in-frame beta chains. Rows matching on CDR3 protein sequence are summarized as one entry with the most common DNA and genes. This sample has 700,000 to 800,000 distinct CDR3 sequences in its table, and roughly 47% of those were observed once. 20% to 25% of the sample is taken by the ten largest. Sequenced input: blood. Receptors originate from an older woman in good health.

The chain carries TRBV14 and TRBJ1-2; 8 nucleotides align to TRBD1. Germline V gene lookup returns CDR1 SGHDN and CDR2 FVKESK. V was clipped by 4 bases and J by 11 bases; unmatched bases: 12. The CDR3 covers 14 residues. Here the CDR3 DNA reads TGTGCCAGCAGCCGAGGATGGGGACAGGAAGTGTACACCTTC. Its translation is CASSRGWGQEVYTF.

The CDR3 DNA is TGCGCCAGCAGCCAAGATTTCCAGGTTAATCAGCCCCAGCATTTT. Amino acid sequence: CASSQDFQVNQPQHF. The chain joins TRBV4-3 to TRBJ1-5; D unclear. The CDR3 runs to 15 residues. Germline V gives CDR1 LGHNA, CDR2 YSLEER. Trimming pared 0 bases from V and 4 bases from J, leaving 10 bases between.

The chain has TRBV2 and TRBJ2-1, with 8 nucleotides matching TRBD2. The ends lost 9 bases at V and 7 bases at J; junction bases unmatched: 8. The germline V gene has CDR1 SNHLY and CDR2 FYNNEI. This CDR3 is 13 amino acids long. The CDR3 DNA reads TGTGCCAGACAGCGGGAGTTTGGGAATGAGCAGTTCTTC. This translates into CARQREFGNEQFF.

This chain connects TRBV7-3 to TRBJ1-5, with D possibly being TRBD1 (5 bases). V was clipped by 5 bases and J by 1 base, with 12 bases between them. In germline, CDR1 is SGHTA, CDR2 FQGTGA. This CDR3 region has 15 residues. The CDR3 DNA sequence: TGTGCCAGCAGCGGCAGGGTGGCCAGCAATCAGCCCCAGCATTTT. Its translation: CASSGRVASNQPQHF.

This clonotype was recorded a few times. V and J are TRBV11-1 and TRBJ2-7; no firm D call. Germline CDR1 is SGHAT and CDR2 is FQDESV (reference sequence). This CDR3 region has 12 residues. V lost 8 bases and J lost 6, with 14 bases in between. CDR3 DNA: TGTGCCAGCGGTATGGGCGGTGGCGAGCAGTACTTC. Protein sequence: CASGMGGGEQYF.

As concerns this clonotype: In this CDR3 the conserved last residue, phenylalanine or tryptophan, is missing, so a read error is likely. The genes are TRBV19 and TRBJ2-5; D unresolved. The V end lost 6 bases, the J end lost 1 base, and 12 bases lay between the germline ends. Germline CDR1 and CDR2: LNHDA and SQIVND (reference sequence). The length of the CDR3 is 14 residues. CDR3: CASSDLILQETQYL. CDR3 in DNA: TGTGCCAGTAGCGACCTCATTCTCCAAGAGACCCAGTACCTC.

The chain employs TRBV25-1 and TRBJ2-5; D perhaps matches TRBD1 (6 bases). Trimming took 3 bases from V and 11 from J, leaving 25 bases between them. Germline loops: CDR1 MGHDK, CDR2 SYGVNS. The CDR3 has 16 residues. The CDR3: CASSERAGVFYNEQYF. The DNA for the CDR3 is TGTGCCAGCAGTGAGAGGGCAGGGGTGTTTTACAATGAGCAGTACTTC.

The chain is built from TRBV15 and TRBJ2-1; 11 nucleotides line up with TRBD2. The J call may be incorrect, as the DNA end agrees better with TRBJ2-7. This CDR3 is 16 amino acids long. CDR1 is LNHNV, CDR2 YYDKDF, per germline (reference sequence). The CDR3 reads CATSRDSGGAGNEQYF. For the CDR3, the DNA is TGTGCCACCAGCAGAGATAGCGGGGGGGCTGGTAATGAGCAGTACTTC.

In its sample, this clonotype was seen many times. The gene calls are TRBV6-2 or TRBV6-3 and TRBJ2-6; 9 bases are a match to TRBD1. The CDR3 consists of 17 residues. Germline-derived CDR1 and CDR2 are MNHEY and SVGEGT. The ends lost 4 bases at V and 1 base at J; junction bases unmatched: 5. CDR3 sequence reads: CASSWDREVSGANVLTF. For the CDR3, the DNA is TGTGCCAGCAGTTGGGACAGGGAAGTGTCTGGGGCCAACGTCCTGACTTTC.

With respect to this clonotype: Germline and junction disagree at one end, which may indicate a read error. This rearrangement joins TRBV6-2 or TRBV6-3 to TRBJ2-7; weak D call: TRBD2 (5 bases). The CDR3 length is 12 residues. Germline CDR1 is MNHEY and CDR2 is SVGEGT. The CDR3 region has the DNA TGTGCCGGCAGGAACCGGAGGTACGAGCAGTACTTC. The encoded protein is CAGRNRRYEQYF.